These 19 T cell receptor beta chains were sequenced from one sample in a study of blood T cell repertoires in COVID-19. Here immunoSEQ multiplex PCR was the method, and the copy in TCRdb shows in-frame clones only, minus some. This sample yields about 370,000 clones, of which 87% are seen a single time; roughly a tenth belongs to the top ten. The source material was peripheral blood. These receptors were taken from a woman aged 25 to 39 with COVID-19, enrolled during active disease.

The chain employs TRBV5-1 and TRBJ1-1; D remains ambiguous. V lost 4 bases and J 0 bases, leaving 13 bases between the germline ends. The germline CDR1 and CDR2 sequences are SGHRS and YFSETQ. The CDR3 extends over 15 amino acids. The CDR3 is CASSPRHNVNTEAFF. As DNA, the CDR3 is TGCGCCAGCAGCCCACGACACAACGTGAACACTGAAGCTTTCTTT.

The chain has TRBV10-3 and TRBJ2-3, with 11 bases lining up with TRBD2. Germline values: CDR1 ENHRY, CDR2 SYGVKD. This CDR3 has 15 residues. The V and J ends lost 2 bases and 7 bases, in that order; junction bases with no gene match: 5. CDR3 nucleotides: TGTGCCATCAGTGAGACTAGCGGGAGTCATAATACGCAGTATTTT. This gives the protein CAISETSGSHNTQYF.

The gene calls are TRBV7-9 and TRBJ2-1, with 8 bases that match TRBD2. Trimming at V came to 5 bases and at J to 2 bases, leaving 5 bases not matched to a gene. Germline CDR1 SEHNR, CDR2 FQNEAQ (reference sequence). CDR3 length equals 15 residues. CDR3 nucleotides: TGTGCCAGCAGCCCCACTAGCGGTACCTACAATGAGCAGTTCTTC. Translation: CASSPTSGTYNEQFF.

The chain combines TRBV7-2 with TRBJ2-5; TRBD2 agrees at 10 bases. Per germline, CDR1 SGHTA and CDR2 FQGNSA. The CDR3 contains 15 residues. J gave up 3 bases and V 6 bases, and 7 bases lay outside the gene matches. The CDR3 region has the DNA TGTGCCAGCAGGCCAAGCCTAGCGGGAGAAGAGACCCAGTACTTC. Its translation: CASRPSLAGEETQYF.

The V gene is TRBV5-1, the J gene TRBJ2-1; D not resolved. CDR3 length equals 11 residues. From germline, CDR1 is SGHRS and CDR2 YFSETQ. V lost 2 bases and J 7 bases, leaving 4 bases between the germline ends. The CDR3 reads CASSFLNEQFF. DNA for the CDR3: TGCGCCAGCAGCTTTTTAAATGAGCAGTTCTTC.

The CDR3 bases are TGTGCCAGCAGTGAATTTGCGGGGGCCCTCTCATCTTACGAGCAGTACTTC. Its protein product is CASSEFAGALSSYEQYF. The V and J genes are TRBV2 and TRBJ2-7; D may be TRBD2 (7 bases). CDR1 is SNHLY, CDR2 FYNNEI, per germline. Trimming left V 2 bases short and J 4 bases short, with 21 bases between. The CDR3 runs to 17 residues.

This chain connects TRBV3-1 (or the pseudogene TRBV3-2) to TRBJ1-4; 8 nucleotides line up with TRBD1. Germline values: CDR1 LGHDT, CDR2 YNNKEL (reference sequence). CDR3 length: 17 amino acids. V shed 3 bases and J 8 bases; nucleotides not matched to a gene: 14. The CDR3 DNA reads as TGTGCCAGCAGCCAGGGCCGGGGAGGACAGGGTGGCGAAAAACTGTTTTTT. Protein product: CASSQGRGGQGGEKLFF.

This rearrangement joins TRBV2 to TRBJ1-2; D is ambiguous. Germline V gene data show CDR1 as SNHLY and CDR2 as FYNNEI. CDR3 length: 14 residues. The V and J ends lost 10 bases and 7 bases respectively, with 22 bases between them. The CDR3 loop is CATITGWTPSGYTF. The CDR3 nucleotides are TGTGCCACGATAACTGGGTGGACTCCTAGTGGCTACACCTTC. Together with reference TRBV2 and TRBJ1-2, the CDR3 gives the full variable domain: EPEVTQTPSHQVTQMGQEVILRCVPISNHLYFYWYRQILGQKVEFLVSFYNNEISEKSEIFDDQFSVERPDGSNFTLKIRSTKLEDSAMYFCATITGWTPSGYTFGSGTRLTVV.

The rearrangement links TRBV19 to TRBJ1-4; TRBD1 matches 7 bases. Trimming took 6 bases from V and 0 from J; bases not matched to a gene: 10. The V gene's germline CDR1 is LNHDA and CDR2 SQIVND (reference sequence). The CDR3 is 17 residues long. DNA of the CDR3: TGTGCCAGTAGGGCCCGGGACAGCCTGGCAACTAATGAAAAACTGTTTTTT. This gives the protein CASRARDSLATNEKLFF.

The chain has TRBV2 and TRBJ2-1; D is undetermined. The CDR3 length is 13 residues. Germline lookup yields CDR1 SNHLY and CDR2 FYNNEI. With 7 bases removed from V and 8 bases from J, the gap between germline ends came to 15 bases. For the CDR3, the DNA is TGTGCCAGCACGAGAGTAGCTGATTATGAGCAGTTCTTC. This codes for CASTRVADYEQFF. Drawing the rest from reference TRBV2 and TRBJ2-1, the complete variable domain is EPEVTQTPSHQVTQMGQEVILRCVPISNHLYFYWYRQILGQKVEFLVSFYNNEISEKSEIFDDQFSVERPDGSNFTLKIRSTKLEDSAMYFCASTRVADYEQFFGPGTRLTVL.

This clone was recorded a few times. The rearrangement links TRBV4-1 to TRBJ2-5; TRBD2 might be the D (6 bases). CDR1 is MGHRA, CDR2 YSYEKL, per germline. The CDR3 is 13 amino acids. Trimming pared 5 bases from V and 5 bases from J, leaving 12 bases between. CDR3 coding DNA: TGCGCCAGCAGCGCCAGGGCGGGGGAGACCCAGTACTTC. This translates into CASSARAGETQYF.

This chain uses TRBV28 with TRBJ1-1; D not certain. V was cut by 6 bases and J by 3 bases, with 11 bases left in between. The CDR3 has 13 residues. In germline, CDR1 is MDHEN, CDR2 SYDVKM. The CDR3 coding sequence is TGTGCCAGCAGCACGGACTCTTACACTGAAGCTTTCTTT. Translation: CASSTDSYTEAFF.

The V and J genes are TRBV28 and TRBJ2-1; D uncertain. The CDR3 sequence is 13 residues long. Germline V lookup: CDR1 MDHEN, CDR2 SYDVKM. V was shortened by 7 bases and J by 0 bases, with 7 bases between the two germline ends. CDR3 coding DNA: TGTGCCAGCAATAATAGCTCCTACAATGAGCAGTTCTTC. It translates to CASNNSSYNEQFF.

The genes are TRBV3-1 (or the pseudogene TRBV3-2) and TRBJ2-2; 11 nucleotides match TRBD2. The CDR3 contains 14 residues. Germline CDR1 and CDR2: LGHDT and YNNKEL (reference sequence). Trimming at V came to 4 bases and at J to 8 bases, leaving 3 bases not matched to a gene. For the CDR3, the DNA is TGTGCCAGCAGCCTAGCGGGAGGGCCTGGGGAGCTGTTTTTT. Amino acid sequence: CASSLAGGPGELFF.

This rearrangement joins TRBV10-3 to TRBJ2-5, with 12 positions matching TRBD1. V gave up 10 bases and J gave up 3 bases; unmatched junction bases: 3. The V gene's germline CDR1 is ENHRY and CDR2 SYGVKD. The CDR3 length is 13 residues. DNA of the CDR3: TGTGCCACAGGGACAGGGGGCAAAGAGACCCAGTACTTC. Its protein product is CATGTGGKETQYF.

The rearrangement joins TRBV5-1 to TRBJ1-4, with 9 bases fitting TRBD1. This CDR3 has 14 amino acids. Germline CDR1 and CDR2: SGHRS and YFSETQ. J was trimmed by 6 bases and V by 4 bases; bases with no gene match: 4. The DNA of the CDR3 is TGCGCCAGCAGCAGGGACAGGGAATATGAAAAACTGTTTTTT. Its translation: CASSRDREYEKLFF. Filled out from reference TRBV5-1 and TRBJ1-4, the complete variable domain reads KAGVTQTPRYLIKTRGQQVTLSCSPISGHRSVSWYQQTPGQGLQFLFEYFSETQRNKGNFPGRFSGRQFSNSRSEMNVSTLELGDSALYLCASSRDREYEKLFFGSGTQLSVL.

The CDR3 loop reads CASSQGGDRRWTGELFF. CDR3 sequence (DNA): TGTGCCAGCAGCCAAGGGGGGGACCGGAGGTGGACCGGGGAGCTGTTTTTT. The chain has TRBV4-2 and TRBJ2-2; D is possibly TRBD2 (6 bases). Germline lookup yields CDR1 LGHNA and CDR2 YNFKEQ. The CDR3 consists of 17 residues. Trimming shortened V by 1 base and J by 5 bases, and 17 bases separated the two germline ends.

The rearrangement links TRBV27 to TRBJ2-7, with 10 bases aligning to TRBD2. There are 18 residues in the CDR3. J gave up 3 bases and V 0 bases, and 11 bases lay outside the gene matches. The V gene's germline CDR1 is MNHEY and CDR2 SMNVEV (reference sequence). The CDR3, as DNA: TGTGCCAGCAGTTTATCGAGAGCAACTAGCGGGACAGTCTACGAGCAGTACTTC. This encodes CASSLSRATSGTVYEQYF.

The chain links TRBV21-1 to TRBJ2-7; TRBD1 reflects the table's D call only, with no check against the DNA. TRBV21-1 represents a pseudogene. The CDR3 contains 15 residues. The CDR3 spells CASSKPGQGVYEQYF. The CDR3 nucleotides read TGTGCCAGCAGCAAGCCGGGACAGGGAGTCTACGAGCAGTACTTC.